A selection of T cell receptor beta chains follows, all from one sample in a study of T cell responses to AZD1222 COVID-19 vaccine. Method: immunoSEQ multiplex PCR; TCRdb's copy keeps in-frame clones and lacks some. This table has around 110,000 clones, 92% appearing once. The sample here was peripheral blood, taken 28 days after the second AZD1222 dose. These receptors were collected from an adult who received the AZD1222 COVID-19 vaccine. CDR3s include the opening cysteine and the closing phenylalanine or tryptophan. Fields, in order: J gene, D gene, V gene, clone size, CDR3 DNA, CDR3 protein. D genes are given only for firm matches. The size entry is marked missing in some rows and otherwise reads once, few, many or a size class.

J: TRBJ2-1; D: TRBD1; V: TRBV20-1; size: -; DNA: TGCAGTGCTAGTTGGACAGGGGTCCACAATGAGCAGTTCTTC; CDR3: CSASWTGVHNEQFF
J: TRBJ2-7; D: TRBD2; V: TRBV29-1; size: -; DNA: TGCAGCATCCTGACTAGCGGGATCTACGAGCAGTACTTC; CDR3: CSILTSGIYEQYF
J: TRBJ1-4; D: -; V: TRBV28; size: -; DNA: TGTGCCAGCAGTTTAGAAGGGCTATGGAGTGAAAAACTGTTTTTT; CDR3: CASSLEGLWSEKLFF
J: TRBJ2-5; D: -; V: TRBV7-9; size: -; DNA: TGTGCCAGCAGCTTCTCGGGGGGCCGGGAGACCCAGTACTTC; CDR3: CASSFSGGRETQYF
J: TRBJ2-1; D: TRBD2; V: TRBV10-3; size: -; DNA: TGTGCCATCAGTGTGGGGAGCGGGAACTCCTACAATGAGCAGTTCTTC; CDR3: CAISVGSGNSYNEQFF
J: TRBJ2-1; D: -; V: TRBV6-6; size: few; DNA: TGTGCCAGCAGTTATCCCCGCAATGAGCAGTTCTTC; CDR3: CASSYPRNEQFF
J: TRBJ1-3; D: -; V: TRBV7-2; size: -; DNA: TGTGCCAGCAGCTTAGTAGGGACTGGGCTCTCGGGAAACACCATATATTTT; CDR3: CASSLVGTGLSGNTIYF
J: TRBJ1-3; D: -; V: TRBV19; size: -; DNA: TGTGCCAGTTCTTTCCGCCCTATGACAGCCCCATACTCTGGAAACACCATATATTTT; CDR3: CASSFRPMTAPYSGNTIYF
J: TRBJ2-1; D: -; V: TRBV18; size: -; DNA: TGTGCCAGCTCACCCTTAACACGTCTAGAGCAGTTCTTC; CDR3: CASSPLTRLEQFF
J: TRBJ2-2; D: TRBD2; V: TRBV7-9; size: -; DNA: TGTGCCAGCAGCTTAGGGAGCGGGAGGAACACCGGGGAGCTGTTTTTT; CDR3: CASSLGSGRNTGELFF
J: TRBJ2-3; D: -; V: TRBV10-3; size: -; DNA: TGTGCCATCAGTGAGTCGGGGGGCACAGATACGCAGTATTTT; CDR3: CAISESGGTDTQYF
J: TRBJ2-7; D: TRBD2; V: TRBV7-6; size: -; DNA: TGTGCCAGCAGCTTAGGCCTAGCGGGAGAAAGGGGCGGCTACGAGCAGTACTTC; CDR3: CASSLGLAGERGGYEQYF
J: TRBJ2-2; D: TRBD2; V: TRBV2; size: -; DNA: TGTGCCAGCACCCTGGGACTAGCGGGAGAGACCGGGGAGCTGTTTTTT; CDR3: CASTLGLAGETGELFF
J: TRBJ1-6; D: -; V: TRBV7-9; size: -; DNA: TGTGCCAGCAGCCGGGGGAATTCACCCCTCCACTTT; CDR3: CASSRGNSPLHF
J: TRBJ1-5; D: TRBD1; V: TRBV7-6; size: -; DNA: TGTGCCAGCAGTTTACTCCGGACAGGGCCGAGTAGCAATCAGCCCCAGCATTTT; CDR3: CASSLLRTGPSSNQPQHF
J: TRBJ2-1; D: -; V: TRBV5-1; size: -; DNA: TGCGCCAGCAGCTTGGCTGTTAGCAGAAGTTACAATGAGCAGTTCTTC; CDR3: CASSLAVSRSYNEQFF
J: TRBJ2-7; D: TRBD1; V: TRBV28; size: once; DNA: TGTGCCAGCAGGACGGGACAGGGAGTTAGGGAGCAGTACTTC; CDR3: CASRTGQGVREQYF
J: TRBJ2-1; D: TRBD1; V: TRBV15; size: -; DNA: TGTGCCACCAGCAGAGATTATTTGGGGGACAGCTACAATGAGCAGTTCTTC; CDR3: CATSRDYLGDSYNEQFF
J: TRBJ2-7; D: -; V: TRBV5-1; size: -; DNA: TGCGCCAGCAGCTATGATCCCGTGGGGGAGCAGTACTTC; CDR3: CASSYDPVGEQYF
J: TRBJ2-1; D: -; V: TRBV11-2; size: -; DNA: TGTGCCAGCAGCTTGGGGGCCAATGAGCAGTTCTTC; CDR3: CASSLGANEQFF
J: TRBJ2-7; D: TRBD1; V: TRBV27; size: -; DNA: TGTGCCAGCAGCCTATCGGGACAGCCATTCTACGAGCAGTACTTC; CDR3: CASSLSGQPFYEQYF
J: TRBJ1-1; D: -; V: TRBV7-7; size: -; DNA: TGTGCTAGCAGCTTTACACTAGCAACTGGGGGTCGGAGCGAAGCTTTCTTT; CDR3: CASSFTLATGGRSEAFF
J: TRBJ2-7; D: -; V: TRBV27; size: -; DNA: TGTGCCAGCAGCACAAAAACGGGACTCAACTCCTACGAGCAGTACTTC; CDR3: CASSTKTGLNSYEQYF